The entry below gives a single TCR beta chain sequence along with its context. The sample originates from a study of blood T cell repertoires in COVID-19. Background on the study: Samples taken during acute and convalescent COVID-19 were collected in the United States, Italy and Spain.

Trimming stripped 1 base from V and 0 bases from J, with 16 bases between. This CDR3 is built from 18 residues. Germline CDR1 is LGHNA and CDR2 is YNFKEQ. Sequencing used immunoSEQ multiplex PCR; TCRdb keeps in-frame clones, though not all of them. The sample lists 250,000 or so clones; around 89% were seen once. The receptor comes from a young man with COVID-19, enrolled during active disease. Sequencing was done on a sample of peripheral blood. V and J are TRBV4-2 and TRBJ2-1; possibly TRBD2 for D (5 bases). The chain's CDR3 is CASSQASGPISSYNEQFF. In DNA form, the CDR3 reads TGTGCCAGCAGCCAAGCCAGCGGACCCATAAGCTCCTACAATGAGCAGTTCTTC.